The sample holds many counts of the clone carrying this T cell receptor beta chain. No antigen is known for it. The library was built from 400 to 500 ng RNA with molecular barcoded adaptors for alpha/delta and beta/gamma chains. TCRdb independently ran MiXCR on the reads; one entry per CDR3 protein. Seen here are approximately 150,000 distinct CDR3 sequences, approximately 13% observed once, and the top ten hold 8.4%. Sampling of bone marrow took place during active disease in every patient. The record originates from a study of read filtering for tumor transcriptome and immune sequencing. In the study overall: DNase treatment preceded whole-transcriptome library preparation.

Study-wide findings and caveats: Dropping single-read clonotypes raised IR-seq and RNA-seq shared-clonotype correlation.

The clonotype comes from a donor aged 40 or older with multiple myeloma. Sequences were obtained from a population of CD138-negative cells sorted from bone marrow.

Written as DNA, the CDR3 is TGTGCCAGCAGCGCTCAAGCGGGAGGAGCCGGGGAGCTGTTTTTT. This gives the protein CASSAQAGGAGELFF. The J gene is TRBJ2-2, the V gene TRBV9; TRBD2 agrees at 9 bases. In germline, CDR1 is SGDLS, CDR2 YYNGEE. This CDR3 region has 15 residues. V trimming: 3 bases; J trimming: 6 bases; junction bases outside the gene matches: 6.